This is a list of T cell receptor beta chains from one sample in a study of vaccination effects on CD4 cells after COVID-19. These receptors' antigens are unknown. This table comes from immunoSEQ multiplex PCR, and its TCRdb copy is limited to in-frame clones, with some not included. The table has some 69,000 clones, 65% to 75% seen once. The material sequenced was CD4+ T cells from PBMCs cultured with HCoV-NL63 spike peptides, taken before COVID-19 vaccination. The receptors come from a human donor who received a COVID-19 vaccine. The CDR3 runs from the conserved cysteine through the conserved F or W. Each record gives: clone size, D gene, J gene, V gene, CDR3 protein, CDR3 DNA. The D gene is left open where the match is weak. Clone size is shown for a subset of rows, as once, few, many or a class of expanded clone.

clone size: NA
D gene: NA
J gene: TRBJ1-1
V gene: TRBV25-1
CDR3 protein: CATRQLNTEAFF
CDR3 DNA: TGTGCCACAAGACAGTTGAACACTGAAGCTTTCTTT

clone size: NA
D gene: NA
J gene: TRBJ1-2
V gene: TRBV27
CDR3 protein: CASSLDNSNYGYTF
CDR3 DNA: TGTGCCAGCAGTTTAGACAATAGTAACTATGGCTACACCTTC

clone size: NA
D gene: NA
J gene: TRBJ1-4
V gene: TRBV30
CDR3 protein: CAWGLRREKLFF
CDR3 DNA: TGTGCCTGGGGACTTCGCCGGGAAAAACTGTTTTTT

clone size: NA
D gene: NA
J gene: TRBJ2-1
V gene: TRBV2
CDR3 protein: CASLVGYNEQFF
CDR3 DNA: TGTGCCAGCCTAGTGGGGTACAATGAGCAGTTCTTC

clone size: NA
D gene: NA
J gene: TRBJ2-3
V gene: TRBV5-6
CDR3 protein: CASSLLGGDRSTDTQYF
CDR3 DNA: TGTGCCAGCAGCTTGTTAGGTGGAGACAGGTCCACAGATACGCAGTATTTT

clone size: few
D gene: TRBD1
J gene: TRBJ1-5
V gene: TRBV28
CDR3 protein: CASSATGTGENQPQHF
CDR3 DNA: TGTGCCAGCAGTGCTACCGGGACAGGGGAGAATCAGCCCCAGCATTTT

clone size: NA
D gene: NA
J gene: TRBJ2-4
V gene: TRBV6-5
CDR3 protein: CASTPGSLIQYF
CDR3 DNA: TGTGCCAGCACCCCGGGAAGCCTCATTCAGTACTTC

clone size: NA
D gene: NA
J gene: TRBJ2-3
V gene: TRBV24-1
CDR3 protein: CATSDASGDSTDTQYF
CDR3 DNA: TGTGCCACCAGTGATGCGTCAGGGGATTCGACGGATACGCAGTATTTT

clone size: NA
D gene: NA
J gene: TRBJ1-5
V gene: TRBV6-5
CDR3 protein: CATARDSNQPQHF
CDR3 DNA: TGTGCCACCGCGAGGGATAGCAATCAGCCCCAGCATTTT

clone size: NA
D gene: NA
J gene: TRBJ2-5
V gene: TRBV24-1
CDR3 protein: CATSDPGRGNQETQYF
CDR3 DNA: TGTGCCACCAGTGACCCCGGGAGAGGGAATCAAGAGACCCAGTACTTC

clone size: few
D gene: NA
J gene: TRBJ2-3
V gene: TRBV3-1/TRBV3-2
CDR3 protein: CASSLQADTQYF
CDR3 DNA: TGTGCCAGCAGCCTTCAGGCAGATACGCAGTATTTT

clone size: NA
D gene: NA
J gene: TRBJ2-2
V gene: TRBV19
CDR3 protein: CASSIERTGSTGELFF
CDR3 DNA: TGTGCCAGTAGTATAGAGCGAACAGGGAGTACCGGGGAGCTGTTTTTT

clone size: NA
D gene: NA
J gene: TRBJ2-3
V gene: TRBV7-2
CDR3 protein: CASSFSDTQYF
CDR3 DNA: TGTGCCAGCAGCTTTTCTGATACGCAGTATTTT

clone size: few
D gene: TRBD1
J gene: TRBJ1-5
V gene: TRBV7-8
CDR3 protein: CASSLFLDRGSNQPQHF
CDR3 DNA: TGTGCCAGCAGCTTATTCTTAGACAGGGGGAGCAATCAGCCCCAGCATTTT

clone size: NA
D gene: NA
J gene: TRBJ1-5
V gene: TRBV19
CDR3 protein: CASSPQGAYQPQHF
CDR3 DNA: TGTGCCAGTAGTCCTCAGGGAGCGTATCAGCCCCAGCATTTT

clone size: once
D gene: NA
J gene: TRBJ1-4
V gene: TRBV6-5
CDR3 protein: CATRTIQGFNEKLFF
CDR3 DNA: TGTGCCACCCGCACCATACAGGGTTTTAATGAAAAACTGTTTTTT

clone size: NA
D gene: NA
J gene: TRBJ1-2
V gene: TRBV7-8
CDR3 protein: CASSGGLFYGYTF
CDR3 DNA: TGTGCCAGCAGCGGGGGATTATTCTATGGCTACACCTTC

clone size: NA
D gene: TRBD2
J gene: TRBJ2-3
V gene: TRBV4-2
CDR3 protein: CASSPSSGLAGGTDTQYF
CDR3 DNA: TGTGCCAGCAGCCCCTCAAGCGGACTAGCGGGGGGCACAGATACGCAGTATTTT

clone size: NA
D gene: TRBD1
J gene: TRBJ1-5
V gene: TRBV24-1
CDR3 protein: CATATGANQPQHF
CDR3 DNA: TGTGCCACTGCGACAGGGGCCAATCAGCCCCAGCATTTT

clone size: NA
D gene: TRBD1
J gene: TRBJ1-5
V gene: TRBV10-3
CDR3 protein: CATTDRANNQPQHF
CDR3 DNA: TGTGCCACCACAGACAGGGCCAATAATCAGCCCCAGCATTTT

clone size: NA
D gene: NA
J gene: TRBJ1-2
V gene: TRBV19
CDR3 protein: CASSISGQTNYGYTF
CDR3 DNA: TGTGCCAGTAGTATATCCGGACAGACTAACTATGGCTACACCTTC

clone size: few
D gene: NA
J gene: TRBJ1-6
V gene: TRBV19
CDR3 protein: CASSIGQFNSPLHF
CDR3 DNA: TGTGCCAGTAGTATAGGACAGTTTAATTCACCCCTCCACTTT

clone size: NA
D gene: NA
J gene: TRBJ2-2
V gene: TRBV6-6
CDR3 protein: CASSKQGRYTGELFF
CDR3 DNA: TGTGCCAGCAGTAAACAGGGCCGGTACACCGGGGAGCTGTTTTTT

clone size: few
D gene: NA
J gene: TRBJ2-1
V gene: TRBV10-3
CDR3 protein: CAISESGGQNEQFF
CDR3 DNA: TGTGCCATCAGTGAGTCGGGGGGGCAGAATGAGCAGTTCTTC

clone size: few
D gene: NA
J gene: TRBJ1-3
V gene: TRBV2
CDR3 protein: CASRASGNTIYF
CDR3 DNA: TGTGCCAGCAGAGCATCCGGAAACACCATATATTTT

clone size: NA
D gene: TRBD1
J gene: TRBJ2-2
V gene: TRBV10-2
CDR3 protein: CASSTGGSGTGELFF
CDR3 DNA: TGCGCCAGCAGTACAGGGGGCTCGGGGACCGGGGAGCTGTTTTTT

clone size: NA
D gene: NA
J gene: TRBJ1-6
V gene: TRBV25-1
CDR3 protein: CASSGGLIWNSPLHF
CDR3 DNA: TGTGCCAGCAGTGGCGGGTTGATATGGAATTCACCCCTCCACTTT

clone size: NA
D gene: NA
J gene: TRBJ1-4
V gene: TRBV18
CDR3 protein: CASSPPSPNEKLFF
CDR3 DNA: TGTGCCAGCTCACCACCCTCCCCGAATGAAAAACTGTTTTTT

clone size: once
D gene: NA
J gene: TRBJ2-5
V gene: TRBV9
CDR3 protein: CASSVHGEETQYF
CDR3 DNA: TGTGCCAGCAGCGTACACGGGGAAGAGACCCAGTACTTC

clone size: NA
D gene: NA
J gene: TRBJ1-5
V gene: TRBV28
CDR3 protein: CASTALGNSNQPQHF
CDR3 DNA: TGTGCCAGCACCGCGTTAGGGAATAGCAATCAGCCCCAGCATTTT

clone size: NA
D gene: NA
J gene: TRBJ2-4
V gene: TRBV19
CDR3 protein: CASSRGAENIQYF
CDR3 DNA: TGTGCCAGTAGTCGGGGGGCGGAAAACATTCAGTACTTC

clone size: few
D gene: NA
J gene: TRBJ1-5
V gene: TRBV4-1
CDR3 protein: CASSQESHQPQHF
CDR3 DNA: TGCGCCAGCAGCCAAGAATCACATCAGCCCCAGCATTTT

clone size: NA
D gene: NA
J gene: TRBJ2-2
V gene: TRBV2
CDR3 protein: CASSFQVLGELFF
CDR3 DNA: TGTGCCAGCAGTTTTCAGGTCCTCGGGGAGCTGTTTTTT

clone size: NA
D gene: NA
J gene: TRBJ2-1
V gene: TRBV27
CDR3 protein: CASRPTYNEQFF
CDR3 DNA: TGTGCCAGCAGGCCGACCTACAATGAGCAGTTCTTC

clone size: once
D gene: TRBD1
J gene: TRBJ2-5
V gene: TRBV24-1
CDR3 protein: CATAPGQGAQETQYF
CDR3 DNA: TGTGCCACCGCCCCAGGACAGGGGGCACAAGAGACCCAGTACTTC

clone size: NA
D gene: NA
J gene: TRBJ2-5
V gene: TRBV6-2/TRBV6-3
CDR3 protein: CASSYTMRQETQYF
CDR3 DNA: TGTGCCAGCAGTTACACAATGCGCCAAGAGACCCAGTACTTC

clone size: NA
D gene: NA
J gene: TRBJ1-2
V gene: TRBV18
CDR3 protein: CASSPPSPSYGYTF
CDR3 DNA: TGTGCCAGCTCACCACCAAGCCCCAGCTATGGCTACACCTTC

clone size: NA
D gene: TRBD1
J gene: TRBJ2-1
V gene: TRBV7-8
CDR3 protein: CASSLPDRDYNEQFF
CDR3 DNA: TGTGCCAGCAGCTTACCGGACAGGGACTACAATGAGCAGTTCTTC

clone size: few
D gene: NA
J gene: TRBJ1-5
V gene: TRBV12-3/TRBV12-4
CDR3 protein: CASSPTANQPQHF
CDR3 DNA: TGTGCCAGCAGCCCGACAGCAAATCAGCCCCAGCATTTT

clone size: NA
D gene: TRBD1
J gene: TRBJ2-5
V gene: TRBV11-1
CDR3 protein: CASSFGTEETQYF
CDR3 DNA: TGTGCCAGCAGCTTCGGGACAGAAGAGACCCAGTACTTC

clone size: NA
D gene: TRBD1
J gene: TRBJ1-4
V gene: TRBV6-2/TRBV6-3
CDR3 protein: CASSWSGTGSEKLFF
CDR3 DNA: TGTGCCAGCAGTTGGTCCGGGACAGGGAGTGAAAAACTGTTTTTT

clone size: NA
D gene: NA
J gene: TRBJ1-1
V gene: TRBV7-3
CDR3 protein: CASSTNAGSEAFF
CDR3 DNA: TGTGCCAGCAGCACGAACGCAGGGTCTGAAGCTTTCTTT

clone size: NA
D gene: NA
J gene: TRBJ2-6
V gene: TRBV28
CDR3 protein: CASSSPGANVLTF
CDR3 DNA: TGTGCCAGCAGTTCTCCTGGGGCCAACGTCCTGACTTTC

clone size: NA
D gene: NA
J gene: TRBJ2-3
V gene: TRBV4-1
CDR3 protein: CASSQVTGTDTQYF
CDR3 DNA: TGCGCCAGCAGCCAAGTAACGGGGACAGATACGCAGTATTTT

clone size: NA
D gene: NA
J gene: TRBJ1-3
V gene: TRBV5-8
CDR3 protein: CASSLAGYTIYF
CDR3 DNA: TGTGCCAGCAGCTTGGCAGGCTACACCATATATTTT